A few counts support the clone carrying this T cell receptor (beta chain). Its matching antigen is unknown. This entry belongs to a study of regulatory T cells in long-lasting Graves disease. Study details: Persistence in Graves' disease denoted antithyroid drug use beyond 5 years alongside positive TSH receptor antibodies.

Overall study findings and caveats: Persistent patients shared more public clonotypes (around 2,500) than new patients (approximately 900). Persistent Graves' patients showed a TCR diversity that was lower than that of newly diagnosed ones.

Arm-PCR of CDR3 regions and iRepertoire HTBI primers were the basis on which TCR beta libraries were built. TCRdb re-called the multiplex PCR reads through MiXCR, storing one row per CDR3 protein. Here the sample spans about 420,000 distinct CDR3 sequences, 23% being singletons. Regarding time point: persistent/refractory GD, antithyroid drugs over 5 years with positive TRAb. Researchers made the TCR library from RNA that was extracted from PBMCs. An endocrinology unit in Xi'an, China, supplied the patients. Trimming pared 4 bases from V and 2 bases from J, leaving 16 bases between. The CDR3 contains 15 residues. From germline, CDR1 is SGDLS and CDR2 YYNGEE.

The gene calls are TRBV9 and TRBJ2-7; D is perhaps TRBD2 (6 bases). The sequenced sample was peripheral blood mononuclear cells (PBMCs), obtained when the disease was refractory, from a patient treated with antithyroid drugs. This sequence was found in a female donor with Graves disease. Here the CDR3 DNA reads TGTGCCAGCAGCCCTCAACGACTAGGAACCTACGAGCAGTACTTC. This gives the protein CASSPQRLGTYEQYF.